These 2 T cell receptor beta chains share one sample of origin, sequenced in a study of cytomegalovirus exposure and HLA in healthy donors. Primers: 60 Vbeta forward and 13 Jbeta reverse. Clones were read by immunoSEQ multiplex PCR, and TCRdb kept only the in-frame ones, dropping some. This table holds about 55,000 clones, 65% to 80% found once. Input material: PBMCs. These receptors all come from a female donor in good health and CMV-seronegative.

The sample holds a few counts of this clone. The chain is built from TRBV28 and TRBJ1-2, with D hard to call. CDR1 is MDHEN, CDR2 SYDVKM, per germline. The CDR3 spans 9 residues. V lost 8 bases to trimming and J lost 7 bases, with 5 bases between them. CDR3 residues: CASGSGYTF. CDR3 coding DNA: TGTGCCAGCGGGAGTGGCTACACCTTC.

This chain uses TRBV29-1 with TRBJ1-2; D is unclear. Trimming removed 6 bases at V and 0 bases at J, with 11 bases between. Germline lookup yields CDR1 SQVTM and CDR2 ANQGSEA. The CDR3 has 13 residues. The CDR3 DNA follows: TGCAGCGTCCTCACAGAAGCTAACTATGGCTACACCTTC. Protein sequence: CSVLTEANYGYTF.